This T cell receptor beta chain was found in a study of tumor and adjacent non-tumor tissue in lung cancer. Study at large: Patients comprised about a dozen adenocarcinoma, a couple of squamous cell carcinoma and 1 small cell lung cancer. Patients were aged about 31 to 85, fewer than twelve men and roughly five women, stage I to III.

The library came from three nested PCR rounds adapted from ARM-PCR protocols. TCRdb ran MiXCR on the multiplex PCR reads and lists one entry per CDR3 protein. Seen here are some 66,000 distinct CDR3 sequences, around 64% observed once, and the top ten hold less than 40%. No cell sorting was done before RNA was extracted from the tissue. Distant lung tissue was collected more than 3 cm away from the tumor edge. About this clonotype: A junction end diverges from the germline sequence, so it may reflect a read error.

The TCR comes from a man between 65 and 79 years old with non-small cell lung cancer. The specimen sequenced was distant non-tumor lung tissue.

CDR3 region: CASKGPGGALNELFF. CDR3 DNA: TGTGCCAGCAAAGGGCCGGGGGGGGCCCTCAATGAGCTGTTCTTC. The chain joins TRBV28 to TRBJ2-1, with 8 bases that match TRBD2. Germline values: CDR1 MDHEN, CDR2 SYDVKM. This CDR3 contains 15 residues.